This T cell receptor (beta chain) was captured by sequencing in a study of T cell repertoires in cytomegalovirus infection. Concerning this clonotype: Its cognate antigen is unknown. A much larger clonotype is one base distant, so this may be a read error.

TCRdb re-derived calls from the reads in MiXCR, one entry per CDR3 protein. The profile shows around 440,000 distinct CDR3 sequences, over 9% of them singletons. General study results and limits: HLA-C-restricted CMV clonotypes gave the most frequent clonotype in two of eight donors.

V lost 6 bases to trimming and J lost 10 bases; unmatched junction nucleotides: 14. CDR3 size: 14 residues. Germline CDR1 reads SNHLY; CDR2 reads FYNNEI. Material for sequencing was PBMCs. The clonotype originates from a human donor in good health (CMV status not recorded). Some clones in this sample may be carry-over from other donors' samples. This sequence joins TRBV2 and TRBJ1-1, with 7 bases lining up with TRBD1. The CDR3 protein is CASSVLPGQRGAFF. CDR3 bases: TGTGCCAGCAGCGTTCTTCCGGGACAGCGGGGAGCTTTCTTT.